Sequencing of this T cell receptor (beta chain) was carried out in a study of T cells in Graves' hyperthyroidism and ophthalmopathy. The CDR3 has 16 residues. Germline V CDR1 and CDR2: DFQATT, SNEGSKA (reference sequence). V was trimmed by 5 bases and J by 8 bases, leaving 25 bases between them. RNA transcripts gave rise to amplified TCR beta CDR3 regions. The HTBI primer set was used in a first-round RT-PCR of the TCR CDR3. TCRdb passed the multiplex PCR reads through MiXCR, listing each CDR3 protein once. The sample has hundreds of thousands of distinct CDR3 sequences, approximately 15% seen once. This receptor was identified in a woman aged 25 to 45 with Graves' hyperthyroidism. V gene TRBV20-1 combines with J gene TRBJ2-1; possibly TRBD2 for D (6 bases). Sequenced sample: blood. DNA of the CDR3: TGCAGTGCTCAACTTGAGGGTACGGGGGATAGAGATGAGCAGTTCTTC. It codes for CSAQLEGTGDRDEQFF.